The 25 T cell receptor beta chains below come from one sample, sequenced in a study of blood T cell repertoires in COVID-19. This table comes from immunoSEQ multiplex PCR, and its TCRdb copy is limited to in-frame clones, with some not included. The sample carries around 190,000 clones, about 88% recorded once. The sample taken for sequencing was PBMCs or T cells enriched from blood (not recorded which). The receptors were gathered from a middle-aged woman in a cohort exposed to, infected with or recovered from COVID-19 (not recorded which).

The chain uses TRBV3-1 (or the pseudogene TRBV3-2) and TRBJ1-2; 11 bases map to TRBD1. With V trimmed by 0 bases and J by 11 bases, 8 bases remained unmatched. The CDR3 contains 15 residues. Per germline, CDR1 LGHDT and CDR2 YNNKEL (reference sequence). CDR3 sequence reads: CASSQDLQGTGGYTF. The CDR3 region has the DNA TGTGCCAGCAGCCAAGATCTTCAAGGGACAGGGGGATACACCTTC.

The chain uses TRBV19 and TRBJ1-5; D gene uncertain. This CDR3 region has 15 residues. Between the trimmed V and J ends, which lost 4 bases and 2 bases, there was a span of 12 bases. From germline, CDR1 is LNHDA and CDR2 SQIVND (reference sequence). The CDR3 DNA reads as TGTGCCAGTAGTAATTCCCCGGTCGGCAATCAGCCCCAGCATTTT. Its protein product is CASSNSPVGNQPQHF.

The chain carries TRBV7-2 and TRBJ2-1; 13 bases fit TRBD2. CDR3 length: 17 residues. Germline assignment: CDR1 SGHTA and CDR2 FQGNSA. The ends lost 5 bases at V and 2 bases at J; junction bases unmatched: 6. The CDR3 loop reads CASSRGLAGVPYNEQFF. The CDR3 DNA follows: TGTGCCAGCAGCCGCGGACTAGCGGGAGTACCCTACAATGAGCAGTTCTTC.

The table lists this clone with many counts. Here the CDR3 DNA reads TGTGCCAGCAGTACGGGACTAGCGGGAGACGAGCAGTACTTC. Translated, it gives CASSTGLAGDEQYF. The V and J genes are TRBV6-2 or TRBV6-3 and TRBJ2-7, with TRBD2 matching 14 bases. The CDR3 extends over 14 amino acids. J was trimmed by 5 bases and V by 5 bases; bases with no gene match: 2. The germline V gene has CDR1 MNHEY and CDR2 SVGEGT.

The genes are TRBV11-2 and TRBJ2-2; no firm D call. The CDR3 extends over 12 amino acids. Trimming took 3 bases from V and 5 from J, leaving 4 bases between them. The germline V gene has CDR1 SGHAT and CDR2 FQNNGV. CDR3 bases: TGTGCCAGCAGCTTGAGGACCGGGGAGCTGTTTTTT. It yields the protein CASSLRTGELFF. Drawing the rest from reference TRBV11-2 and TRBJ2-2, the complete variable domain is EAGVAQSPRYKIIEKRQSVAFWCNPISGHATLYWYQQILGQGPKLLIQFQNNGVVDDSQLPKDRFSAERLKGVDSTLKIQPAKLEDSAVYLCASSLRTGELFFGEGSRLTVL.

The genes are TRBV3-1 (or the pseudogene TRBV3-2) and TRBJ1-1; D possibly corresponds to TRBD1 (5 bases). Trimming removed 4 bases at V and 0 bases at J, with 9 bases between. The CDR3 runs 14 residues. Germline CDR1 reads LGHDT; CDR2 reads YNNKEL (reference sequence). CDR3 amino acids: CASSRTPLNTEAFF. CDR3 nucleotide sequence: TGTGCCAGCAGCCGGACACCTTTGAACACTGAAGCTTTCTTT.

This clone was found a few times. CDR3 coding DNA: TGTGCCAGCAGCTACGGGACAGGGCAAGAGACCCAGTACTTC. Residues: CASSYGTGQETQYF. This chain joins TRBV11-2 and TRBJ2-5; TRBD1 aligns across 9 bases. Germline V CDR1 and CDR2: SGHAT, FQNNGV. V gave up 4 bases and J gave up 2 bases; unmatched junction bases: 2. The CDR3 loop spans 14 amino acids.

The V call is TRBV10-2, the J call TRBJ1-1; possible D gene TRBD1, 6 bases. The CDR3 runs to 14 residues. Trimming left V 4 bases short and J 4 bases short, with 13 bases between. CDR1 is WSHSY, CDR2 SAAADI, per germline. CDR3 DNA sequence: TGCGCCAGCAGTGCCCCAGGGGCGGCCACTGAAGCTTTCTTT. Its translation is CASSAPGAATEAFF.

The rearrangement joins TRBV29-1 to TRBJ2-7; 8 bases match TRBD1. This CDR3 spans 13 amino acids. From germline, CDR1 is SQVTM and CDR2 ANQGSEA. V lost 6 bases, J lost 6 bases, and 10 bases stayed unmatched. This CDR3 is CSVARTGWGEQYF. DNA for the CDR3: TGCAGCGTCGCCAGGACAGGGTGGGGCGAGCAGTACTTC.

The chain links TRBV10-3 to TRBJ1-2; 8 nucleotides align to TRBD1. J gave up 8 bases and V 6 bases, and 5 bases lay outside the gene matches. The CDR3 extends over 12 amino acids. Per the germline V gene, CDR1 is ENHRY and CDR2 is SYGVKD. CDR3 region: CAISPGGRGYTF. CDR3 sequence (DNA): TGTGCCATCAGCCCAGGGGGCAGAGGCTACACCTTC.

The V gene is TRBV3-1 (or the pseudogene TRBV3-2), the J gene TRBJ2-5, with 9 bases matching TRBD2. This CDR3 contains 16 residues. The germline CDR1 and CDR2 sequences are LGHDT and YNNKEL (reference sequence). Trimming removed 5 bases from V and 1 base from J; junction bases left unmatched: 8. In DNA form, the CDR3 reads TGTGCCAGCAGCAAACTGACTAGCGGAACCCAAGAGACCCAGTACTTC. The encoded protein is CASSKLTSGTQETQYF.

This chain links TRBV6-5 with TRBJ1-1, with D unresolved. The CDR3 spans 12 residues. The germline gives CDR1 MNHEY, CDR2 SVGAGI. With 6 bases removed from V and 1 base from J, the gap between germline ends came to 6 bases. The CDR3 region has the DNA TGTGCCAGCAGGGACTGGAACACTGAAGCTTTCTTT. This sequence encodes CASRDWNTEAFF.

The J gene is TRBJ2-3, the V gene TRBV5-5; D is uncertain. The CDR3 has 16 residues. Germline CDR1 reads SGHKS; CDR2 reads YYEKEE (reference sequence). V lost 2 bases to trimming and J lost 4 bases, with 17 bases between them. DNA of the CDR3: TGTGCCAGCAGCTTAAGTTTCAGGAATCGCGCAGATACGCAGTATTTT. It translates to CASSLSFRNRADTQYF. Using reference TRBV5-5 and TRBJ2-3 for the parts outside the CDR3, the full variable domain is DAGVTQSPTHLIKTRGQQVTLRCSPISGHKSVSWYQQVLGQGPQFIFQYYEKEERGRGNFPDRFSARQFPNYSSELNVNALLLGDSALYLCASSLSFRNRADTQYFGPGTRLTVL.

The J gene is TRBJ2-2, the V gene TRBV4-1, with 10 bases fitting TRBD1. J lost 4 bases, V lost 4 bases, and 15 bases had no gene match. Germline loops: CDR1 MGHRA, CDR2 YSYEKL. CDR3 length: 19 amino acids. Here the CDR3 reads CASSLRRNPGQGTTGELFF. Written as DNA, the CDR3 is TGCGCCAGCAGCCTACGAAGGAATCCGGGACAGGGGACCACCGGGGAGCTGTTTTTT.

This clone was counted once. This rearrangement joins TRBV2 to TRBJ2-7; TRBD2 aligns across 8 bases. V gave up 0 bases and J gave up 0 bases; unmatched junction bases: 7. The CDR3 runs 17 residues. Germline V gene lookup returns CDR1 SNHLY and CDR2 FYNNEI. DNA of the CDR3: TGTGCCAGCAGTGAAGCGCTCGGCGGGAGGATCTCCTACGAGCAGTACTTC. This sequence encodes CASSEALGGRISYEQYF. The variable domain in full, with the rest retrieved from reference TRBV2 and TRBJ2-7, is EPEVTQTPSHQVTQMGQEVILRCVPISNHLYFYWYRQILGQKVEFLVSFYNNEISEKSEIFDDQFSVERPDGSNFTLKIRSTKLEDSAMYFCASSEALGGRISYEQYFGPGTRLTVT.

The gene calls are TRBV3-1 (or the pseudogene TRBV3-2) and TRBJ2-1, with 7 bases aligning to TRBD2. Germline V gene lookup returns CDR1 LGHDT and CDR2 YNNKEL (reference sequence). With V trimmed by 2 bases and J by 7 bases, 8 bases remained unmatched. CDR3 length equals 15 residues. The CDR3 DNA sequence: TGTGCCAGCAGCCAAAGTGGGAGGGCCGGGAATGAGCAGTTCTTC. As protein: CASSQSGRAGNEQFF.

This clone was counted a few times. The chain uses TRBV6-2 or TRBV6-3 and TRBJ2-2, with 7 bases matching TRBD2. This CDR3 has 15 amino acids. The germline V gene encodes CDR1 MNHEY and CDR2 SVGEGT. V lost 3 bases to trimming and J lost 4 bases; unmatched junction nucleotides: 5. The CDR3 nucleotides are TGTGCCAGCAGTTATATACTAGCGAGCACCGGGGAGCTGTTTTTT. It is translated as CASSYILASTGELFF.

The gene calls are TRBV10-3 and TRBJ2-3, with 11 positions matching TRBD2. Trimming cost V 0 bases and J 5 bases; bases outside gene matches: 4. The CDR3 runs to 16 residues. CDR1 ENHRY and CDR2 SYGVKD come from the germline V gene. The CDR3 DNA follows: TGTGCCATCAGTGAGTCTATAGCGGGGGGGCAAGATACGCAGTATTTT. Translated, it gives CAISESIAGGQDTQYF.

This clone was picked up a small number of times. The V gene is TRBV7-4, the J gene TRBJ1-1; D is undetermined. The V and J ends lost 1 base and 5 bases respectively, with 17 bases between them. This CDR3 has 16 residues. Germline loops: CDR1 SGHVT, CDR2 SQSDAQ. CDR3 nucleotides: TGTGCCAGCAGCTTAGTGGAGGGAGTGAAATGGACTGAAGCTTTCTTT. This gives the protein CASSLVEGVKWTEAFF.

The chain uses TRBV10-1 and TRBJ2-3, with 7 positions matching TRBD2. The germline V gene has CDR1 WNHNN and CDR2 SYGVQD (reference sequence). The CDR3 contains 15 residues. Germline trimming cut 5 bases from V and 4 bases from J; bases unmatched to any gene: 9. The CDR3 DNA reads TGCGCCAGCAGTCGATCGGGGGGTCGGGCAGATACGCAGTATTTT. As protein: CASSRSGGRADTQYF.

The chain couples TRBV12-5 to TRBJ1-2; 9 bases align to TRBD1. V trimming: 4 bases; J trimming: 8 bases; junction bases outside the gene matches: 2. CDR1 and CDR2 from the germline V gene are LGHNT and FRNRAP. The CDR3 is made up of 12 amino acids. The DNA of the CDR3 is TGTGCTAGTGGTTGGACAGGGGTAGGCTACACCTTC. This sequence encodes CASGWTGVGYTF.

The CDR3 DNA sequence: TGTGCCAGCAGTTTATGGGGGGGCGAGCAGTACTTC. This codes for CASSLWGGEQYF. The V and J genes are TRBV6-5 and TRBJ2-7, with 7 bases matching TRBD2. J gave up 6 bases and V 4 bases, and 3 bases lay outside the gene matches. This CDR3 comprises 12 residues. Germline loops: CDR1 MNHEY, CDR2 SVGAGI.

This clone has only one observation. The chain combines TRBV9 with TRBJ2-1, with D possibly being TRBD2 (5 bases). Trimming removed 0 bases from V and 8 bases from J, with 15 bases in between. CDR3 length equals 15 residues. Germline CDR1 SGDLS, CDR2 YYNGEE. The CDR3 DNA reads TGTGCCAGCAGCGTAGTAGGTAGGACCGGGGATGAGCAGTTCTTC. Translated: CASSVVGRTGDEQFF.

This chain joins TRBV10-3 and TRBJ2-2; TRBD1 is a possible D gene (6 bases). V gave up 6 bases and J gave up 4 bases, with 12 bases separating them. CDR1 and CDR2 from the germline V gene are ENHRY and SYGVKD. The CDR3 sequence is 14 residues long. The CDR3 spells CAISRGQATGELFF. The CDR3 DNA is TGTGCCATCAGCAGGGGCCAGGCCACCGGGGAGCTGTTTTTT.

The chain carries TRBV4-2 and TRBJ2-2; unclear D gene. Trimming removed 1 base from V and 0 bases from J, with 12 bases in between. The CDR3 loop spans 17 amino acids. Germline V gene data show CDR1 as LGHNA and CDR2 as YNFKEQ. The CDR3 region has the DNA TGTGCCAGCAGCCAAGTTATGGCGCGGACGAACACCGGGGAGCTGTTTTTT. This gives the protein CASSQVMARTNTGELFF.